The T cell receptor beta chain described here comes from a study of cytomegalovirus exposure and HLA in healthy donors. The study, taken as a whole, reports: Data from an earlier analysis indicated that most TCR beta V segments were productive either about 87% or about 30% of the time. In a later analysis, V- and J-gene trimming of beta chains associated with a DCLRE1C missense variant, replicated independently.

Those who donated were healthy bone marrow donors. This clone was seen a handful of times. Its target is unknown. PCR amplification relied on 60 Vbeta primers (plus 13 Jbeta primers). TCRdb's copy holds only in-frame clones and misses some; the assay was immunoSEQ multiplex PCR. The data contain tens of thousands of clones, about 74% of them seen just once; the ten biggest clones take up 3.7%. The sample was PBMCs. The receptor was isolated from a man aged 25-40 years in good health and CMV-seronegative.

CDR3 nucleotide sequence: TGTGCCAGCTCAGCTTCTGGGAATTCCGGGGCACCCCTCCACTTT. Protein product: CASSASGNSGAPLHF. The chain links TRBV18 to TRBJ1-6; D is uncertain. CDR3 length equals 15 residues. The germline V and J ends were trimmed by 5 bases and 11 bases, with 19 bases remaining between them. Per the germline V gene, CDR1 is KGHSH and CDR2 is LQKENI.